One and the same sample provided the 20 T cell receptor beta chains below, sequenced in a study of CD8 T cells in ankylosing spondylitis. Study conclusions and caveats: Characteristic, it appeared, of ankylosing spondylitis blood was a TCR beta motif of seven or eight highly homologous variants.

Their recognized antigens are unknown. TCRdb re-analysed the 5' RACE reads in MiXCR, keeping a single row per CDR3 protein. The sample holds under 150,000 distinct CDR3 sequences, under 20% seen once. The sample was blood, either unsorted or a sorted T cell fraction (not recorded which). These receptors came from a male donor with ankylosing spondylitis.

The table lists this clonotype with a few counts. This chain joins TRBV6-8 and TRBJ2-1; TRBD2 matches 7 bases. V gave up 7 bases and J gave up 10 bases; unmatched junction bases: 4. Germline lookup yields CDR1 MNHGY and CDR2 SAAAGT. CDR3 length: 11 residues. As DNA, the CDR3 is TGTGCCAGCACCTTGCGGGGGGAGCAGTTCTTC. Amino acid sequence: CASTLRGEQFF.

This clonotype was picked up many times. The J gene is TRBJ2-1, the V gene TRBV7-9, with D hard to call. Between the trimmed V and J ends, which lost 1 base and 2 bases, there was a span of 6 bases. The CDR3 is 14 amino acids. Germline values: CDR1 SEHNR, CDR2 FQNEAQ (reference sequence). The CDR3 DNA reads TGTGCCAGCAGCTTAGTTCTGCCCTACAATGAGCAGTTCTTC. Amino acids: CASSLVLPYNEQFF.

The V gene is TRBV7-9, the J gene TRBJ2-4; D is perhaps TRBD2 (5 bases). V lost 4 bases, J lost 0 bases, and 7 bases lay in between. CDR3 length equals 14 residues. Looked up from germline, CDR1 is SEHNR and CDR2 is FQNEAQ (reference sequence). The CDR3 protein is CASSSGIAKNIQYF. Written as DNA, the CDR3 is TGTGCCAGCAGCTCCGGGATAGCCAAAAACATTCAGTACTTC.

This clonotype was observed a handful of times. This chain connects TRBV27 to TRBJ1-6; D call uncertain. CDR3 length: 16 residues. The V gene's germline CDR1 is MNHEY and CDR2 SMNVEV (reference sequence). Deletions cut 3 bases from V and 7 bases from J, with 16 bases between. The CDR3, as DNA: TGTGCCAGCAGTTTTTGGGCAGGAGATGGCAATTCACCCCTCCACTTT. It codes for CASSFWAGDGNSPLHF.

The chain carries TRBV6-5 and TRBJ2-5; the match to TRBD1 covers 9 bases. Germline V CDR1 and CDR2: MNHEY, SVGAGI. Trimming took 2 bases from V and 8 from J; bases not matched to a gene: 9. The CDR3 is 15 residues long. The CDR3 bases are TGTGCCAGCAGTTACCCAACCGGGACAGGGATTACCCAGTACTTC. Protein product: CASSYPTGTGITQYF.

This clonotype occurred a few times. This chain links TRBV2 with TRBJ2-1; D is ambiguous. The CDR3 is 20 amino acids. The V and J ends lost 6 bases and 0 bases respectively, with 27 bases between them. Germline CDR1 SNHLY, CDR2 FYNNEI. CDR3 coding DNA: TGTGCCAGCAGAGCCCCTCAGAAGCCAAAAACAGATAGCTCCTACAATGAGCAGTTCTTC. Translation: CASRAPQKPKTDSSYNEQFF.

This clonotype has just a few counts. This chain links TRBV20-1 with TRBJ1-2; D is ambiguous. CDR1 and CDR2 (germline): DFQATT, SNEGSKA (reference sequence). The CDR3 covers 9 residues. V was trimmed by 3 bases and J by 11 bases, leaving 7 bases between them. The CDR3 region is CSARWRYTF. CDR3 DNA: TGCAGTGCTAGGTGGCGGTACACCTTC.

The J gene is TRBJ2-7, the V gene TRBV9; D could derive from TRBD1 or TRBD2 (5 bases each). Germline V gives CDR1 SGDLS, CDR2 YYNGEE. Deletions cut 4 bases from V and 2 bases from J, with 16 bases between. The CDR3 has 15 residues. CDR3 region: CASSSGRYPTYEQYF. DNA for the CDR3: TGTGCCAGCAGCTCGGGACGGTATCCAACCTACGAGCAGTACTTC.

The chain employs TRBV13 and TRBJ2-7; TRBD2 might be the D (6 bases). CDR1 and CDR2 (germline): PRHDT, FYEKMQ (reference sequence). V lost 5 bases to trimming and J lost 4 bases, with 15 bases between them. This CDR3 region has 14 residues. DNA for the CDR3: TGTGCCAGCAGCCCCAGTCCTCGGGAGTACGAGCAGTACTTC. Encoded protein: CASSPSPREYEQYF.

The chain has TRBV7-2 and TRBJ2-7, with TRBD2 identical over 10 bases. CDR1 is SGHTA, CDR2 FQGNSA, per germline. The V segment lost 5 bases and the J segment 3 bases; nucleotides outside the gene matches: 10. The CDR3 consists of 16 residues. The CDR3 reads CASSTEATSGFYEQYF. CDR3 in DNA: TGTGCCAGCAGCACCGAAGCGACTAGCGGGTTCTACGAGCAGTACTTC.

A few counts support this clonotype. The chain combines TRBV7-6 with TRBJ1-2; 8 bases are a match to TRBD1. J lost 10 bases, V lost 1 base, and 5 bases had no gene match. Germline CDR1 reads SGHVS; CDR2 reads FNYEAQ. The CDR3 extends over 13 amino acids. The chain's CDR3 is CASSLGTGKDYTF. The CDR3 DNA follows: TGTGCCAGCAGCTTAGGGACAGGGAAGGACTACACCTTC.

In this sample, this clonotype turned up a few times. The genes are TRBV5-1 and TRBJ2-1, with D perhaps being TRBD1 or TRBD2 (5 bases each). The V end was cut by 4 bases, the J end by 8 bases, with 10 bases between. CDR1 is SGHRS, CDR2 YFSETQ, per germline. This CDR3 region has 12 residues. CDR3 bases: TGCGCCAGCAGCCCAGGGACGTATGAGCAGTTCTTC. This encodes CASSPGTYEQFF.

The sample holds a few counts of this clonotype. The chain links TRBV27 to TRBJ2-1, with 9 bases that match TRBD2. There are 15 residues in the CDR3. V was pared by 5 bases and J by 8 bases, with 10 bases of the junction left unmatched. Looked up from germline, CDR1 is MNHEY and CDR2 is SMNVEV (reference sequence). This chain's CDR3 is CASSLGYSGSYEQFF. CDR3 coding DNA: TGTGCCAGCAGTCTGGGATATAGCGGGAGCTATGAGCAGTTCTTC.

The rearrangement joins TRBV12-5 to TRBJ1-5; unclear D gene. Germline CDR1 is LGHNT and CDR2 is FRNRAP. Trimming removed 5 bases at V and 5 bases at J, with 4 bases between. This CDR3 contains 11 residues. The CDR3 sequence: CASGPDQPQHF. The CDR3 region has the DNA TGTGCTAGTGGTCCTGATCAGCCCCAGCATTTT. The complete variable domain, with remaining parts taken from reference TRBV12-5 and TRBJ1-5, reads DARVTQTPRHKVTEMGQEVTMRCQPILGHNTVFWYRQTMMQGLELLAYFRNRAPLDDSGMPKDRFSAEMPDATLATLKIQPSEPRDSAVYFCASGPDQPQHFGDGTRLSIL.

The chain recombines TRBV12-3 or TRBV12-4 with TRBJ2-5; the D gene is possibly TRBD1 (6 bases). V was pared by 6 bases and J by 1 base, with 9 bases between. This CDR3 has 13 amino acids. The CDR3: CASSPRGQETQYF. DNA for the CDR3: TGTGCCAGCAGCCCCAGGGGCCAAGAGACCCAGTACTTC.

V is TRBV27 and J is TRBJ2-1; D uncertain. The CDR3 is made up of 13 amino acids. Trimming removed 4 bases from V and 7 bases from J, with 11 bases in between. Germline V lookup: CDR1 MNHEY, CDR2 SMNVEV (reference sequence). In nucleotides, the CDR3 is TGTGCCAGCAGTTATGGGATGGGGAATGAGCAGTTCTTC. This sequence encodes CASSYGMGNEQFF.

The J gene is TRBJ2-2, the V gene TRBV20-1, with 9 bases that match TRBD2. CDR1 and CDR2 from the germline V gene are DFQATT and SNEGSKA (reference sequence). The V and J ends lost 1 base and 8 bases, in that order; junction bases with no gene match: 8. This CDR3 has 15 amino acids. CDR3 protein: CSARGSSGKGGELFF. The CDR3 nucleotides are TGCAGTGCTAGAGGGTCTAGCGGGAAGGGAGGGGAGCTGTTTTTT.

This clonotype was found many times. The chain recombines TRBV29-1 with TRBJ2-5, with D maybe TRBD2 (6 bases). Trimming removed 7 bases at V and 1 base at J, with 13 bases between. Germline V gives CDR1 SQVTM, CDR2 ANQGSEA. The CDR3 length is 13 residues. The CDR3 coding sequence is TGCAGCGCGGAGGGACGGTTCCAAGAGACCCAGTACTTC. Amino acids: CSAEGRFQETQYF.

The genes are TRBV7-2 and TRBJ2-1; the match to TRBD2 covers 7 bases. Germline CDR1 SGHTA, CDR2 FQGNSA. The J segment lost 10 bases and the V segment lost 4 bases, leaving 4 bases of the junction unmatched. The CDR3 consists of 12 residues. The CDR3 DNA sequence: TGTGCCAGCAGCTCAACTAGCGCCGAGCAGTTCTTC. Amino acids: CASSSTSAEQFF. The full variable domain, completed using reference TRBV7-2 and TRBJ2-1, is GAGVSQSPSNKVTEKGKDVELRCDPISGHTALYWYRQSLGQGLEFLIYFQGNSAPDKSGLPSDRFSAERTGGSVSTLTIQRTQQEDSAVYLCASSSTSAEQFFGPGTRLTVL.

The CDR3 region is CAWSQTVGPGRTDTQYF. The CDR3 DNA is TGTGCCTGGAGTCAAACAGTAGGCCCAGGGCGCACAGATACGCAGTATTTT. This chain joins TRBV30 and TRBJ2-3; maybe TRBD1 (5 bases). V gave up 2 bases and J gave up 1 base, with 19 bases separating them. The CDR3 is made up of 17 amino acids. Per germline, CDR1 GTSNPN and CDR2 SVGIG (reference sequence).